Shown below are 7 T cell receptor beta chains from a single sample sequenced in a study of blood T cell repertoires in COVID-19 (dated by TCRdb to 2020 to 2021). The receptor library was made with the immunoSEQ multiplex PCR assay. TCRdb limited this immuneACCESS table to in-frame rearrangements with V and J called. A share of clones is missing; checked studies link under half to unresolved V genes, and the rest is unexplained. The sample table shows 150,000 to 160,000 clones, and 70% to 90% are seen once. Approximately 2.3% of the sample is taken by the ten largest. The sample comprised peripheral blood. The origin of the receptors is a woman in her 70s with acute or convalescent COVID-19.

The chain combines TRBV5-4 with TRBJ1-6; 9 positions match TRBD1. Germline lookup yields CDR1 SGHNT and CDR2 YYREEE (reference sequence). This CDR3 has 15 amino acids. Trimming at V came to 7 bases and at J to 10 bases, leaving 12 bases not matched to a gene. The chain's CDR3 is CASGKDRGIGSPLHF. DNA for the CDR3: TGTGCCAGCGGTAAGGACAGGGGTATAGGATCACCCCTCCACTTT.

This chain joins TRBV7-8 and TRBJ2-7; D perhaps matches TRBD1 (6 bases). Trimming removed 0 bases at V and 5 bases at J, with 14 bases between. Looked up from germline, CDR1 is SGHVS and CDR2 is FQNEAQ. This CDR3 contains 15 residues. CDR3 coding DNA: TGTGCCAGCAGCTTAGCGCTAGGGGGATCCAACGAGCAGTACTTC. Translation: CASSLALGGSNEQYF. Using reference TRBV7-8 and TRBJ2-7 for the parts outside the CDR3, the full variable domain is GAGVSQSPRYKVAKRGQDVALRCDPISGHVSLFWYQQALGQGPEFLTYFQNEAQLDKSGLPSDRFFAERPEGSVSTLKIQRTQQEDSAVYLCASSLALGGSNEQYFGPGTRLTVT.

The gene calls are TRBV25-1 and TRBJ1-6; D perhaps matches TRBD1 (5 bases). The CDR3 has 15 amino acids. Looked up from germline, CDR1 is MGHDK and CDR2 is SYGVNS. V gave up 5 bases and J gave up 5 bases, with 13 bases separating them. DNA for the CDR3: TGTGCCAGCAGTCCCTGGGGAGGGGATAATTCACCCCTCCACTTT. Its protein product is CASSPWGGDNSPLHF.

CDR3 region: CSVARGGTEAFF. The CDR3, as DNA: TGCAGCGTTGCACGGGGAGGCACTGAAGCTTTCTTT. The V gene is TRBV29-1, the J gene TRBJ1-1; D not certain. The CDR3 extends over 12 amino acids. Germline assignment: CDR1 SQVTM and CDR2 ANQGSEA. Trimming removed 4 bases at V and 4 bases at J, with 10 bases between.

This chain joins TRBV2 and TRBJ2-3, with D unclear. With 3 bases removed from V and 4 bases from J, the gap between germline ends came to 8 bases. CDR3 length: 13 amino acids. Germline V CDR1 and CDR2: SNHLY, FYNNEI. In nucleotides, the CDR3 is TGTGCCAGCAGTGACTCTCGTCCAGATACGCAGTATTTT. Translated, it gives CASSDSRPDTQYF.

The V and J genes are TRBV12-3 or TRBV12-4 and TRBJ2-7, with 9 bases that match TRBD2. The V gene end was trimmed by 3 bases and the J gene end by 4 bases; junction bases not matched to a gene: 1. The CDR3 contains 13 residues. The CDR3 bases are TGTGCCAGCAGTTTGGGACTAGCTTACGAGCAGTACTTC. It specifies CASSLGLAYEQYF.

This clone came up once. This chain joins TRBV19 and TRBJ1-1; 9 positions agree with TRBD1. The junction had 14 bases not matched to a gene; V was cut back by 7 bases and J by 11 bases. Germline CDR1 and CDR2: LNHDA and SQIVND (reference sequence). This CDR3 contains 14 residues. Here the CDR3 reads CASTYGTGYFVAFF. The CDR3 DNA sequence: TGTGCCAGTACCTATGGGACAGGGTACTTTGTGGCTTTCTTT.